The 28 T cell receptor beta chains below come from one sample, sequenced in a study of T cell clones after liver transplantation. Assay used: immunoSEQ multiplex PCR; TCRdb lists only in-frame clones, some missing. Of some 59,000 clones listed, 60% to 80% are singletons. Here the sequenced sample was CD4+ T cells from blood, taken at the 22-month timepoint. The receptors come from a human patient who received a liver transplant. Some of these T cells may belong to the graft donor.

This clone was seen more than once but under ten times. The chain joins TRBV19 to TRBJ2-2, with D possibly TRBD1 on 5 matching bases. CDR1 is LNHDA, CDR2 SQIVND, per germline (reference sequence). Trimming pared 5 bases from V and 7 bases from J, leaving 14 bases between. This CDR3 is built from 14 residues. The CDR3 region has the DNA TGTGCCAGTAGTGGAGCAGGGTGGGGCGGGGAGCTGTTTTTT. Amino acid sequence: CASSGAGWGGELFF.

The chain carries TRBV30 and TRBJ2-1; the D gene is possibly TRBD2 (5 bases). CDR3 size: 15 residues. Germline-derived CDR1 and CDR2 are GTSNPN and SVGIG (reference sequence). The V and J ends lost 4 bases and 2 bases respectively, with 15 bases between them. This chain's CDR3 is CAWTLEEAPYNEQFF. CDR3 in DNA: TGTGCCTGGACTCTCGAGGAGGCTCCCTACAATGAGCAGTTCTTC.

The rearrangement joins TRBV6-4 to TRBJ1-2; no reliable D call. Trimming shortened V by 4 bases and J by 8 bases, and 11 bases separated the two germline ends. The CDR3 contains 12 residues. From germline, CDR1 is MRHNA and CDR2 SNTAGT. The CDR3 is CASSGSGYGYTF. CDR3 nucleotides: TGTGCCAGCAGTGGCTCCGGGTACGGCTACACCTTC.

CDR3 amino acids: CASSARTELAPLHF. The CDR3 coding sequence is TGTGCCAGCAGTGCCAGGACGGAATTAGCACCCCTCCACTTT. The V call is TRBV25-1, the J call TRBJ1-6; D is ambiguous. The CDR3 length is 14 residues. The V gene's germline CDR1 is MGHDK and CDR2 SYGVNS. Trimming cost V 4 bases and J 11 bases, with 15 bases left between them.

V usage is TRBV7-2 and J usage is TRBJ1-5, with D hard to call. Germline V gene lookup returns CDR1 SGHTA and CDR2 FQGNSA. Trimming took off 0 bases at V and 5 bases at J, with 5 bases between the two ends. This CDR3 contains 13 residues. In nucleotides, the CDR3 is TGTGCCAGCAGCTTAGCGAGTCATCAGCCCCAGCATTTT. Protein product: CASSLASHQPQHF. The full variable domain, rest sourced from reference TRBV7-2 and TRBJ1-5, is GAGVSQSPSNKVTEKGKDVELRCDPISGHTALYWYRQSLGQGLEFLIYFQGNSAPDKSGLPSDRFSAERTGGSVSTLTIQRTQQEDSAVYLCASSLASHQPQHFGDGTRLSIL.

The chain recombines TRBV28 with TRBJ1-1; 7 bases map to TRBD1. J gave up 6 bases and V 4 bases, and 11 bases lay outside the gene matches. CDR3 length: 15 amino acids. The germline gives CDR1 MDHEN, CDR2 SYDVKM. The CDR3 loop reads CASSYEPQGGAEAFF. The CDR3 coding sequence is TGTGCCAGCAGTTATGAGCCGCAGGGGGGTGCTGAAGCTTTCTTT.

The chain employs TRBV5-6 and TRBJ2-3, with D tentatively TRBD2 (6 bases). The CDR3 is made up of 14 amino acids. CDR1 and CDR2 from the germline V gene are SGHDT and YYEEEE. V lost 2 bases and J 3 bases, leaving 10 bases between the germline ends. CDR3 sequence: CASSFSGETDTQYF. In DNA form, the CDR3 reads TGTGCCAGCAGCTTCTCGGGGGAGACAGATACGCAGTATTTT.

This clone occurred a few times. Other DNA variants within this sample encode the same CDR3. This rearrangement joins TRBV5-4 to TRBJ1-2; D is perhaps TRBD1 (5 bases). CDR1 is SGHNT, CDR2 YYREEE, per germline (reference sequence). This CDR3 has 14 amino acids. Trimming cost V 0 bases and J 4 bases, with 10 bases left between them. The CDR3 spells CASSLAGGSYGYTF. In nucleotides, the CDR3 is TGTGCCAGCAGCTTGGCGGGGGGGAGCTATGGCTACACCTTC. Full variable domain (outside the CDR3, taken from reference TRBV5-4 and TRBJ1-2): ETGVTQSPTHLIKTRGQQVTLRCSSQSGHNTVSWYQQALGQGPQFIFQYYREEENGRGNFPPRFSGLQFPNYSSELNVNALELDDSALYLCASSLAGGSYGYTFGSGTRLTVV.

The chain combines TRBV28 with TRBJ2-7, with 7 bases aligning to TRBD1. The junction had 1 base not matched to a gene; V was cut back by 2 bases and J by 6 bases. The germline CDR1 and CDR2 sequences are MDHEN and SYDVKM. The CDR3 has 12 residues. The CDR3 DNA reads TGTGCCAGCAGTTTAAGGGGGCTCGAGCAGTACTTC. Protein sequence: CASSLRGLEQYF.

This chain links TRBV7-3 with TRBJ2-7, with a weak D call TRBD2 (7 bases). V lost 2 bases, J lost 4 bases, and 15 bases lay in between. CDR1 is SGHTA, CDR2 FQGTGA, per germline. The CDR3 has 15 amino acids. The CDR3 reads CASSLDNGGRYEQYF. In DNA form, the CDR3 reads TGTGCCAGCAGCTTAGATAACGGGGGGCGGTACGAGCAGTACTTC.

V and J are TRBV7-8 and TRBJ2-1; the match to TRBD2 covers 7 bases. Germline CDR1 and CDR2: SGHVS and FQNEAQ. V lost 4 bases, J lost 8 bases, and 11 bases stayed unmatched. The length of the CDR3 is 15 residues. The CDR3 DNA follows: TGTGCCAGCAGCTCCGGGGCGGCAGGGAGGGATGAGCAGTTCTTC. The encoded protein is CASSSGAAGRDEQFF.

This clone was counted only a few times. The chain is built from TRBV10-2 and TRBJ2-1, with no clear D. CDR3 length: 12 amino acids. Germline CDR1 reads WSHSY; CDR2 reads SAAADI. Trimming pared 6 bases from V and 0 bases from J, leaving 3 bases between. The CDR3 loop reads CASSISYNEQFF. DNA for the CDR3: TGCGCCAGCAGCATCTCCTACAATGAGCAGTTCTTC.

The rearrangement uses TRBV6-1 and TRBJ2-1, with 9 bases fitting TRBD1. The ends lost 3 bases at V and 7 bases at J; junction bases unmatched: 10. The CDR3 has 16 amino acids. CDR1 is MNHNS and CDR2 is SASEGT in the germline V gene. CDR3 nucleotide sequence: TGTGCCAGCAGTGAGGTCATGGGACAGGGTAGGAATGAGCAGTTCTTC. This translates into CASSEVMGQGRNEQFF.

As DNA, the CDR3 is TGTGCCAGCAGCTCCGGACAGACCAGCTTCTACGAGCAGTACTTC. Translation: CASSSGQTSFYEQYF. J is TRBJ2-7 and V is TRBV11-1; possible D gene TRBD1, 6 bases. The V end lost 4 bases, the J end lost 3 bases, and 16 bases lay between the germline ends. Germline V gene data show CDR1 as SGHAT and CDR2 as FQDESV (reference sequence). This CDR3 is built from 15 residues.

The chain uses TRBV5-4 and TRBJ2-7, with 9 nucleotides matching TRBD2. The trim removed 2 bases at V and 2 bases at J, leaving 5 bases unmatched. This CDR3 contains 15 residues. Germline-derived CDR1 and CDR2 are SGHNT and YYREEE (reference sequence). CDR3 region: CASSFQAGGTYEQYF. CDR3 bases: TGTGCCAGCAGCTTTCAGGCGGGGGGGACCTACGAGCAGTACTTC.

This rearrangement joins TRBV7-2 to TRBJ1-2; possibly TRBD1 for D (5 bases). This CDR3 is 11 amino acids long. The germline V gene has CDR1 SGHTA and CDR2 FQGNSA. The V end lost 5 bases, the J end lost 7 bases, and 8 bases lay between the germline ends. The CDR3 region is CASSTQGGYTF. The DNA of the CDR3 is TGTGCCAGCAGCACTCAGGGTGGCTACACCTTC.

Only a few counts were recorded for this clone. This chain joins TRBV4-1 and TRBJ1-2; perhaps TRBD1 as D (5 bases). V lost 2 bases, J lost 5 bases, and 15 bases lay in between. This CDR3 is built from 15 residues. CDR1 and CDR2 (germline): MGHRA, YSYEKL. DNA for the CDR3: TGCGCCAGCAGCCAAATCGGGCAGGGAGGATATGGCTACACCTTC. It is translated as CASSQIGQGGYGYTF.

For the CDR3, the DNA is TGTGCCAGCAGCAAAGCCTGGTTCGACTATGGCTACACCTTC. This translates into CASSKAWFDYGYTF. The rearrangement uses TRBV21-1 and TRBJ1-2. TRBV21-1 counts as a pseudogene. There are 14 residues in the CDR3.

This clone turned up a few times. This sequence joins TRBV27 and TRBJ1-5; TRBD1 might be the D (6 bases). The CDR3 contains 15 residues. V shed 4 bases and J shed 2 bases, with 12 bases lying between them. The germline CDR1 and CDR2 sequences are MNHEY and SMNVEV (reference sequence). The CDR3 nucleotides are TGTGCCAGCAGTTCAGGGGAGTTGGGCAATCAGCCCCAGCATTTT. Translated, it gives CASSSGELGNQPQHF.

Written as DNA, the CDR3 is TGTGCCAGCAGCTCTACCCCCGGACGGACAGATACGCAGTATTTT. Amino acid sequence: CASSSTPGRTDTQYF. The J gene is TRBJ2-3, the V gene TRBV7-3, with D unclear. CDR3 length: 15 amino acids. The germline gives CDR1 SGHTA, CDR2 FQGTGA. Trimming left V 4 bases short and J 3 bases short, with 14 bases between.

This sequence joins TRBV7-9 and TRBJ1-2; D is ambiguous. The germline V and J ends were trimmed by 4 bases and 0 bases, with 12 bases remaining between them. The CDR3 has 15 residues. Looked up from germline, CDR1 is SEHNR and CDR2 is FQNEAQ (reference sequence). The CDR3 sequence is CASSSAGLSNYGYTF. Here the CDR3 DNA reads TGTGCCAGCAGCTCCGCCGGGCTTTCTAACTATGGCTACACCTTC.

At least ten counts were recorded for this clone. This chain joins TRBV28 and TRBJ2-1; D tentatively reads TRBD1 or TRBD2 (6 bases each). Per the germline V gene, CDR1 is MDHEN and CDR2 is SYDVKM. V was pared by 5 bases and J by 6 bases, with 17 bases between. The CDR3 loop spans 15 amino acids. CDR3 sequence reads: CASSTTKGGGNEQFF. The CDR3 nucleotides read TGTGCCAGCAGTACGACTAAGGGGGGTGGCAATGAGCAGTTCTTC.

V is TRBV7-9 and J is TRBJ1-1; 11 bases are a match to TRBD1. J lost 6 bases, V lost 5 bases, and 5 bases had no gene match. The CDR3 is 14 residues long. The V gene's germline CDR1 is SEHNR and CDR2 FQNEAQ (reference sequence). CDR3 sequence reads: CASSRTGGKSEAFF. CDR3 DNA: TGTGCCAGCAGCAGGACAGGGGGCAAGTCTGAAGCTTTCTTT.

CDR3 DNA sequence: TGCGCCAGCAGCGAGACAACTATAACCTACGAGCAGTACTTC. Protein: CASSETTITYEQYF. This chain links TRBV5-1 with TRBJ2-7; D is unresolved. V was trimmed by 4 bases and J by 2 bases, leaving 13 bases between them. Germline V gene data show CDR1 as SGHRS and CDR2 as YFSETQ. CDR3 length: 14 amino acids.

This chain uses TRBV25-1 with TRBJ2-7, with 7 bases that match TRBD2. This CDR3 spans 15 amino acids. The trim removed 6 bases at V and 4 bases at J, leaving 12 bases unmatched. Germline-derived CDR1 and CDR2 are MGHDK and SYGVNS. CDR3 coding DNA: TGTGCCAGCAGCGTCGGGGGGTATAGCCCATACGAGCAGTACTTC. As protein: CASSVGGYSPYEQYF.

In its sample, this clone was seen a few times. The genes are TRBV19 and TRBJ2-7, with 10 positions matching TRBD1. The length of the CDR3 is 14 residues. Germline assignment: CDR1 LNHDA and CDR2 SQIVND (reference sequence). The V and J ends lost 4 bases and 5 bases, in that order; junction bases with no gene match: 5. The CDR3 spells CASSNWTGGNEQYF. The CDR3 DNA reads TGTGCCAGTAGTAATTGGACAGGGGGGAACGAGCAGTACTTC.

In DNA form, the CDR3 reads TGTGCCAGCAGTCCATTCAGTATTCAGAAGGCTAATCAGCCCCAGCATTTT. This encodes CASSPFSIQKANQPQHF. V gene TRBV28 combines with J gene TRBJ1-5; the D is unclear. There are 17 residues in the CDR3. The ends were cut back, 5 bases at V and 4 bases at J, with 21 bases in the middle. Germline values: CDR1 MDHEN, CDR2 SYDVKM.

CDR3 region: CASSRQIQETQYF. Written as DNA, the CDR3 is TGTGCCAGCAGCCGACAGATACAAGAGACCCAGTACTTC. V is TRBV7-2 and J is TRBJ2-5; D perhaps matches TRBD1 (5 bases). Trimming removed 5 bases at V and 2 bases at J, with 9 bases between. Germline CDR1 is SGHTA and CDR2 is FQGNSA. CDR3 length: 13 residues.